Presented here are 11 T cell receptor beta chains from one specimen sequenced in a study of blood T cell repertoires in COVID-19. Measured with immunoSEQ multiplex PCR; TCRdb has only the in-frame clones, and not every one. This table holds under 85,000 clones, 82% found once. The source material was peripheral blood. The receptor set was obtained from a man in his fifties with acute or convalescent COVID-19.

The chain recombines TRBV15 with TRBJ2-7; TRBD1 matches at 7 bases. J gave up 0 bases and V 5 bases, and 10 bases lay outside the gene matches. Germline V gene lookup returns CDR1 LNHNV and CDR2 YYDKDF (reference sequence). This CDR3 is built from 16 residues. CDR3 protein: CATSGQVGQSSYEQYF. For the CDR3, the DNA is TGTGCCACCAGCGGGCAGGTGGGACAGAGCTCCTACGAGCAGTACTTC.

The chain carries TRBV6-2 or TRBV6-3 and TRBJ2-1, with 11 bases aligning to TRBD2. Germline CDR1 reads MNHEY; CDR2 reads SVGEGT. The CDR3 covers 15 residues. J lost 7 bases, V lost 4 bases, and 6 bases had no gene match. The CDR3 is CASSSPLAGVNEQFF. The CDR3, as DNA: TGTGCCAGCAGTTCTCCACTAGCGGGAGTAAATGAGCAGTTCTTC.

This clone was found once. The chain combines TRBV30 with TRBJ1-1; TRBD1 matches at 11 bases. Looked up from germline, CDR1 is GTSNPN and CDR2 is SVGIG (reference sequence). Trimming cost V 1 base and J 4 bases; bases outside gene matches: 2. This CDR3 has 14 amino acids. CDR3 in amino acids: CAWSGTGGFTEAFF. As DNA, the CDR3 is TGTGCCTGGAGTGGGACAGGGGGCTTCACTGAAGCTTTCTTT.

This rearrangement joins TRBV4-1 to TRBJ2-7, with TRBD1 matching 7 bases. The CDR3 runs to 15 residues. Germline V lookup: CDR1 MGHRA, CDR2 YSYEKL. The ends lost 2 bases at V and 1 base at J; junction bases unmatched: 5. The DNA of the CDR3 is TGCGCCAGCAGCCAAACCGGGACAGTGTCCTACGAGCAGTACTTC. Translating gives CASSQTGTVSYEQYF.

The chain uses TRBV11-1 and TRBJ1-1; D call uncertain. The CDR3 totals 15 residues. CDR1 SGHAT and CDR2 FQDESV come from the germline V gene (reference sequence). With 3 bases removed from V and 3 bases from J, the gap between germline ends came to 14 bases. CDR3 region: CASSFSDRGHTEAFF. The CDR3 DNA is TGTGCCAGCAGCTTCTCGGATCGAGGGCACACTGAAGCTTTCTTT.

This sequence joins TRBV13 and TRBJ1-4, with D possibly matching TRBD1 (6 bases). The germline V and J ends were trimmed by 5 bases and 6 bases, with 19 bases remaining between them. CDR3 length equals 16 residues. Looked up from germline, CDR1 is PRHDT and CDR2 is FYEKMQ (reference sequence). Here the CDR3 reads CASSPRTGTTYEKLFF. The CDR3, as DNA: TGTGCCAGCAGCCCCCGTACCGGGACAACGTATGAAAAACTGTTTTTT. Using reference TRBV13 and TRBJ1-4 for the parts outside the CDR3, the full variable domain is AAGVIQSPRHLIKEKRETATLKCYPIPRHDTVYWYQQGPGQDPQFLISFYEKMQSDKGSIPDRFSAQQFSDYHSELNMSSLELGDSALYFCASSPRTGTTYEKLFFGSGTQLSVL.

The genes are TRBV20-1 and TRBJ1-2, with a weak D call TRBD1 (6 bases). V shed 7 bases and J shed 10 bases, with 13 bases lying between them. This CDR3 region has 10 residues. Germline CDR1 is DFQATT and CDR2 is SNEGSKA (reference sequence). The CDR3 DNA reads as TGCAGTGTTCCGGACAGTGACTACACCTTC. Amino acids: CSVPDSDYTF.

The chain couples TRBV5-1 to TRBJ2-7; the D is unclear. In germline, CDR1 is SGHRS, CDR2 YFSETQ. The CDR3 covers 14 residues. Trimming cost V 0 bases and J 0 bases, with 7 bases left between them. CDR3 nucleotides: TGCGCCAGCAGCTTGGGCAGTTACTCCTACGAGCAGTACTTC. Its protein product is CASSLGSYSYEQYF.

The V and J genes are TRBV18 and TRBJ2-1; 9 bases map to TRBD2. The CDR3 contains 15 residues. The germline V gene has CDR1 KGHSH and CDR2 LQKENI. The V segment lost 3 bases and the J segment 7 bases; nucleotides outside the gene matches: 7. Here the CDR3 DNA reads TGTGCCAGCTCACCCCCGCCAGCGGGGGGAAATGAGCAGTTCTTC. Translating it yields CASSPPPAGGNEQFF.

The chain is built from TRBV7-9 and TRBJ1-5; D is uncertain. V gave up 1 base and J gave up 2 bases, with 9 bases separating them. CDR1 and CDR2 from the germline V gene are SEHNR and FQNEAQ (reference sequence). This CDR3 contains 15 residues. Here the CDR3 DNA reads TGTGCCAGCAGCTTAGGGTTCCAGGGCAATCAGCCCCAGCATTTT. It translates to CASSLGFQGNQPQHF.

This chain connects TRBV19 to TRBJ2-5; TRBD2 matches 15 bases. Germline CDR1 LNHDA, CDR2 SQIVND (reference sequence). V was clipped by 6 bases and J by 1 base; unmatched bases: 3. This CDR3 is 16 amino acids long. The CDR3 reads CASRGTSGGSQETQYF. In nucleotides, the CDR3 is TGTGCCAGTAGGGGGACTAGCGGGGGGTCCCAAGAGACCCAGTACTTC.